Sequencing of this T cell receptor (beta chain) was carried out in a study of T-cell memory formation after mild COVID-19. Overall study results and limits: CD8+ contracting clones occupied EMRA, while CD4+ ones occupied mainly CM and EM.

V lost 1 base, J lost 8 bases, and 6 bases lay in between. This CDR3 has 12 amino acids. This clonotype was observed a few times. No antigen is known for it. One entry per CDR3 protein, called by TCRdb with MiXCR from the 5' RACE reads. The sample holds approximately 450,000 distinct CDR3 sequences, about 20% seen once. The sequence came from an adult woman who had mild COVID-19 (a few samples of this study predate the infection). Cell type and time point are not known. Sequences were obtained from PBMCs or a T cell subset sorted from them (not recorded which). The J gene is TRBJ1-3, the V gene TRBV12-3 or TRBV12-4; the D is unclear. The CDR3 here is CASSLEGDTIYF. CDR3 bases: TGTGCCAGCAGTTTAGAGGGAGACACCATATATTTT.